The 3 T cell receptor beta chains below all came from one sample that was sequenced in a study of T cells in Graves' hyperthyroidism and ophthalmopathy. RNA transcripts provided the source from which TCR beta CDR3 regions were amplified. TCR CDR3 regions were first amplified by RT-PCR with HTBI primers. TCRdb reprocessed the multiplex PCR reads with MiXCR, giving one entry per CDR3 protein. The repertoire holds over 90,000 distinct CDR3 sequences, less than 55% seen once, with approximately 24% in the top ten. Specimen: blood. The source is a man aged 35-49 years with Graves' hyperthyroidism.

In its sample, this clonotype was seen many times. This chain links TRBV14 with TRBJ1-3, with a weak D call TRBD1 (5 bases). The CDR3 spans 15 residues. Germline-derived CDR1 and CDR2 are SGHDN and FVKESK. Between the trimmed V and J ends, which lost 4 bases and 0 bases, there was a span of 10 bases. The CDR3 sequence: CASSRDRLSGNTIYF. Here the CDR3 DNA reads TGTGCCAGCAGCCGCGACAGACTCTCTGGAAACACCATATATTTT.

This clonotype has at least ten counts. V is TRBV29-1 and J is TRBJ2-7, with no clear D. The CDR3 loop spans 11 amino acids. The V gene lost 6 bases and the J gene lost 4 bases, with 10 bases spanning the gap. The germline gives CDR1 SQVTM, CDR2 ANQGSEA. The CDR3 DNA is TGCAGCGTATCTGTCGGGTACGAGCAGTACTTC. Translated, it gives CSVSVGYEQYF.

This clonotype was observed at least ten times. The rearrangement uses TRBV6-5 and TRBJ1-1, with TRBD1 matching 7 bases. Germline V gene sequence: CDR1 MNHEY, CDR2 SVGAGI. This CDR3 region has 15 residues. V was clipped by 5 bases and J by 4 bases; unmatched bases: 10. The CDR3 sequence is CASSQPTTGTTEAFF. The CDR3 nucleotides are TGTGCCAGCAGTCAACCCACGACAGGGACCACTGAAGCTTTCTTT.